The T cell receptor (beta chain) described here comes from a study of a mutant IDH1 vaccine in newly diagnosed glioma. The V and J ends lost 6 bases and 3 bases respectively, with 17 bases between them. From germline, CDR1 is MNHNS and CDR2 SASEGT. The CDR3 covers 15 residues. In its sample, this clone was seen a few times. TCRdb's table, derived via immunoSEQ multiplex PCR, lists solely in-frame clones and lacks some. This table has around 50,000 clones, 75% to 90% appearing once. Documented time point: baseline, week 1 (first vaccination visit). Treatment denoted: pre-vaccination baseline after standard-of-care therapy.

The receptor comes from a man between 35 and 55 years old with glioma. The chain has TRBV6-1 and TRBJ2-5, with D perhaps TRBD2 (5 bases). This specimen was PBMCs, taken from a glioma patient treated with radiotherapy, temozolomide or both. The CDR3 region has the DNA TGTGCCAGCAGACCCCCCAAGACGAGGGAAGAGACCCAGTACTTC. It yields the protein CASRPPKTREETQYF.